This TCR beta chain was obtained from a study of blood T cell repertoires in COVID-19. Per the original data handling: Amplification of reference gene primers provided the estimated nucleated cell counts. The repertoire was sequenced with immunoSEQ multiplex PCR; TCRdb's copy has only in-frame clones and lacks some. V and J calls and clone size follow that table, whereas D and trimming were derived from the DNA. The data contain under 150,000 clones, about three quarters of them singletons. Germline V gene lookup returns CDR1 SGHNT and CDR2 YYREEE (reference sequence). This CDR3 region has 12 residues. As concerns this clone: The junction differs from germline at one of its ends, possibly a read error.

The V call is TRBV5-4, the J call TRBJ1-6, with 8 bases fitting TRBD1. The sample consisted of peripheral blood. The origin of this receptor is a woman older than 75 with active or convalescent COVID-19. CDR3 residues: CASSRPGQAISF. Written as DNA, the CDR3 is TGTGCCAGCAGCCGACCGGGACAGGCAATTTCCTTT.